This entry lists 5 T cell receptor beta chains sequenced from one sample in a study of blood T cell repertoires in COVID-19. The data were produced by immunoSEQ multiplex PCR, yet TCRdb's version contains in-frame clones alone and is incomplete. The data contain 250,000 to 350,000 clones, 75% to 90% of them singletons. The sample taken for sequencing was PBMCs or T cells enriched from blood (not recorded which). The receptors were sampled from a woman aged 18-29 years who had recovered from COVID-19.

This chain links TRBV5-5 with TRBJ1-2; no firm D call. Trimming pared 4 bases from V and 2 bases from J, leaving 3 bases between. This CDR3 region has 11 residues. Germline-derived CDR1 and CDR2 are SGHKS and YYEKEE (reference sequence). The CDR3 nucleotides read TGTGCCAGCAGCCTAAACTATGGCTACACCTTC. Amino acid sequence: CASSLNYGYTF.

This clone was seen only a few times. This chain's CDR3 is CASSPRGGSYNEQFF. The CDR3 DNA reads as TGTGCCAGCAGCCCCAGGGGTGGCTCCTACAATGAGCAGTTCTTC. The genes are TRBV11-3 and TRBJ2-1; D is perhaps TRBD1 (6 bases). Germline V gives CDR1 SGHNT, CDR2 YENEEA. This CDR3 contains 15 residues. V was cut by 5 bases and J by 0 bases, with 11 bases left in between. Full variable domain (outside the CDR3, taken from reference TRBV11-3 and TRBJ2-1): EAGVVQSPRYKIIEKKQPVAFWCNPISGHNTLYWYLQNLGQGPELLIRYENEEAVDDSQLPKDRFSAERLKGVDSTLKIQPAELGDSAVYLCASSPRGGSYNEQFFGPGTRLTVL.

The gene calls are TRBV11-2 and TRBJ2-3; D is possibly TRBD2 (5 bases). V lost 3 bases and J lost 1, with 14 bases in between. The CDR3 length is 16 residues. Germline loops: CDR1 SGHAT, CDR2 FQNNGV. CDR3 loop: CASSFNIRAGTDTQYF. The CDR3 DNA sequence: TGTGCCAGCAGCTTTAATATCCGAGCGGGCACAGATACGCAGTATTTT.

This chain connects TRBV6-1 to TRBJ1-5; perhaps TRBD1 as D (5 bases). Germline lookup yields CDR1 MNHNS and CDR2 SASEGT. Trimming took off 0 bases at V and 7 bases at J, with 10 bases between the two ends. This CDR3 comprises 14 residues. The CDR3: CASSEATGGQPQHF. CDR3 DNA sequence: TGTGCCAGCAGTGAAGCAACGGGGGGGCAGCCCCAGCATTTT.

The genes are TRBV5-4 and TRBJ2-1, with TRBD1 as a possible D gene (6 bases). Germline loops: CDR1 SGHNT, CDR2 YYREEE (reference sequence). CDR3 length equals 14 residues. V dropped 5 bases and J dropped 4 bases, with 13 bases sitting between them. CDR3 region: CASRLDRTYNEQFF. The CDR3 DNA follows: TGTGCCAGCAGATTAGACAGGACTTACAATGAGCAGTTCTTC. The whole variable domain, remainder taken from reference TRBV5-4 and TRBJ2-1, is ETGVTQSPTHLIKTRGQQVTLRCSSQSGHNTVSWYQQALGQGPQFIFQYYREEENGRGNFPPRFSGLQFPNYSSELNVNALELDDSALYLCASRLDRTYNEQFFGPGTRLTVL.